What follows is one T cell receptor beta chain and its context. The authors extracted RNA and reverse transcribed it into cDNA as the sequencing template. Sequencing was performed with immunoSEQ multiplex PCR; in TCRdb, only in-frame clones are kept and a portion is missing. The data hold hundreds of thousands of clones, with 67% observed a single time. The data are from a study of CD8+ T cells in alopecia areata. Study overall: Administration of oral tofacitinib to treated patients was at 5 to 10 mg twice daily. After 6 to 18 months of tofacitinib, follow-up continued 6 months off drug.

V lost 2 bases and J lost 5, with 3 bases in between. Per germline, CDR1 LGHNA and CDR2 YNFKEQ. The CDR3 consists of 12 residues. The chain uses TRBV4-2 and TRBJ2-2; D call uncertain. The TCR comes from a human donor with alopecia areata. Sequenced material: CD4+ T cells sorted from blood, taken at week 0. The CDR3 DNA reads TGTGCCAGCAGCCAACCTACCGGGGAGCTGTTTTTT. This codes for CASSQPTGELFF.